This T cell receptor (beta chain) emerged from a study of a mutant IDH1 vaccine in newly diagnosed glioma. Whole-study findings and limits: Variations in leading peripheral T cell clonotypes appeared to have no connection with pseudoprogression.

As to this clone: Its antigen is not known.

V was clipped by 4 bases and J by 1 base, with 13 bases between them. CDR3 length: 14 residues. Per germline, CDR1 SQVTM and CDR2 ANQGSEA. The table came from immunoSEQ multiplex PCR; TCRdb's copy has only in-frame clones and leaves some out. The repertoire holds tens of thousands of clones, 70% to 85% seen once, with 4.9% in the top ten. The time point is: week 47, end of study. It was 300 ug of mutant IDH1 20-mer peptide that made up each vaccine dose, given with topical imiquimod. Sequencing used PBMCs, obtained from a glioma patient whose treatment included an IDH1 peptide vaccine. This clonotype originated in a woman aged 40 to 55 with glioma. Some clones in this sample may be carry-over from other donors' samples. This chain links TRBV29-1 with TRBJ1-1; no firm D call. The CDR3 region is CSVVEARGNTEAFF. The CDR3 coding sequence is TGCAGCGTTGTAGAGGCTCGGGGGAACACTGAAGCTTTCTTT. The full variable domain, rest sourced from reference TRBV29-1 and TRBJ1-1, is SAVISQKPSRDICQRGTSLTIQCQVDSQVTMMFWYRQQPGQSLTLIATANQGSEATYESGFVIDKFPISRPNLTFSTLTVSNMSPEDSSIYLCSVVEARGNTEAFFGQGTRLTVV.